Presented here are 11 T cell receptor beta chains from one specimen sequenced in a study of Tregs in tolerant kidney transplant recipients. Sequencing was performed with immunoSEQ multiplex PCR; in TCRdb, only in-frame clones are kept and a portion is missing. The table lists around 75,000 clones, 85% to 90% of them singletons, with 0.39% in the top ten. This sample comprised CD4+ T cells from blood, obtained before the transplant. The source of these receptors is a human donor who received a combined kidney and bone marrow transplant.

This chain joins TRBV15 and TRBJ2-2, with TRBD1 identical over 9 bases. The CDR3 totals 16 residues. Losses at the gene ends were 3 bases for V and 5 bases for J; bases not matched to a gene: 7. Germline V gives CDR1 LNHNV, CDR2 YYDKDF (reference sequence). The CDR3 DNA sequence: TGTGCCACCAGCAGGCTCGGACAGGGGAATACCGGGGAGCTGTTTTTT. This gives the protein CATSRLGQGNTGELFF.

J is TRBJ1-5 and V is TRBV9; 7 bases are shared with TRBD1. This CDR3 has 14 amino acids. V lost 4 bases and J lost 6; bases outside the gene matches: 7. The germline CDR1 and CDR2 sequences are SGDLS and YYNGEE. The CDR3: CASSPQGVSQPQHF. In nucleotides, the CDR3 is TGTGCCAGCAGCCCCCAGGGGGTGAGTCAGCCCCAGCATTTT. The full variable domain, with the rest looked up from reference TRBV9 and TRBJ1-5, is DSGVTQTPKHLITATGQRVTLRCSPRSGDLSVYWYQQSLDQGLQFLIQYYNGEERAKGNILERFSAQQFPDLHSELNLSSLELGDSALYFCASSPQGVSQPQHFGDGTRLSIL.

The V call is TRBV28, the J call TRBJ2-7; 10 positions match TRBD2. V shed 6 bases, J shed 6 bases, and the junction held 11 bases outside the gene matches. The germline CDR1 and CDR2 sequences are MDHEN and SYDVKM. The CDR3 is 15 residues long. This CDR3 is CASRRTSGNAFEQYF. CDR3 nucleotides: TGTGCCAGCAGGCGTACTAGCGGGAATGCCTTCGAGCAGTACTTC.

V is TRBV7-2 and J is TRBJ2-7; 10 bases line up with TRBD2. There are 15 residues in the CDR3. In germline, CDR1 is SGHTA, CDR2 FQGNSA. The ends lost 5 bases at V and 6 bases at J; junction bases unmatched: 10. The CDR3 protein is CASSRRAGGPSEQYF. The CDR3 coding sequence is TGTGCCAGCAGCCGAAGAGCGGGAGGGCCGAGCGAGCAGTACTTC.

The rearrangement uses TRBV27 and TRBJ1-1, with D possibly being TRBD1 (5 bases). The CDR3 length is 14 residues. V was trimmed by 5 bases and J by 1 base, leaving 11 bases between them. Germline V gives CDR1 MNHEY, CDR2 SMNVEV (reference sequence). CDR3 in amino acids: CASSPWQGNTEAFF. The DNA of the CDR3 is TGTGCCAGCAGTCCTTGGCAGGGGAACACTGAAGCTTTCTTT.

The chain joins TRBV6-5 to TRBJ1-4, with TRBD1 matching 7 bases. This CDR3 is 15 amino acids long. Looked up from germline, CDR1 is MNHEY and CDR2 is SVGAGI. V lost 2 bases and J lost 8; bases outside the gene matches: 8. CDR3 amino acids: CASSYLGDSAEKLFF. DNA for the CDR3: TGTGCCAGCAGTTACCTAGGGGACAGTGCCGAAAAACTGTTTTTT.

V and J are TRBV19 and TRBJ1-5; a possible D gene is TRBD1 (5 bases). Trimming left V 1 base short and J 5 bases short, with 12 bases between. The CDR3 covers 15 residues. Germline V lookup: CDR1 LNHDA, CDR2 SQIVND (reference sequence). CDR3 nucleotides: TGTGCCAGTAGTATAGGTCAGGGCAGGTATCAGCCCCAGCATTTT. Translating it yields CASSIGQGRYQPQHF. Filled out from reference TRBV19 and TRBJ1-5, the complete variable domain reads DGGITQSPKYLFRKEGQNVTLSCEQNLNHDAMYWYRQDPGQGLRLIYYSQIVNDFQKGDIAEGYSVSREKKESFPLTVTSAQKNPTAFYLCASSIGQGRYQPQHFGDGTRLSIL.

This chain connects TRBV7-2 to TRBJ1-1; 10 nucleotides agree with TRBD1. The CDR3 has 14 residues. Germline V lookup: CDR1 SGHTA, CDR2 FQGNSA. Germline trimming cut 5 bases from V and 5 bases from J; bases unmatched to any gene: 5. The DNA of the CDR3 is TGTGCCAGCAGCGAGGGACAGGGGCGGACTGAAGCTTTCTTT. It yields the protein CASSEGQGRTEAFF.

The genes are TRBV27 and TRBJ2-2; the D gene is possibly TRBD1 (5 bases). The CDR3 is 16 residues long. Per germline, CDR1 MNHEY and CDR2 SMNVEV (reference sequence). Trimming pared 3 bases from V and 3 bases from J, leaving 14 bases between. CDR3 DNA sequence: TGTGCCAGCAGTTTGGGGCAGGGTAAGCACACCGGGGAGCTGTTTTTT. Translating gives CASSLGQGKHTGELFF.

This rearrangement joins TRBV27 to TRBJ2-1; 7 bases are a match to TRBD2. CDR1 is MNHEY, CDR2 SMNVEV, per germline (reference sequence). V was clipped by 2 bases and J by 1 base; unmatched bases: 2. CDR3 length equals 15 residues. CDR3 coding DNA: TGTGCCAGCAGTTTAGCGGGAGAATCCTACAATGAGCAGTTCTTC. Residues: CASSLAGESYNEQFF.

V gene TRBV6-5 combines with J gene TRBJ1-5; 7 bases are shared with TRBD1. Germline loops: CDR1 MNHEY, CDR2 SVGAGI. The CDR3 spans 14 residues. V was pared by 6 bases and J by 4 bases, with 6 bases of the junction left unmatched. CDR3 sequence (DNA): TGTGCCAGCAGGTCGACAGGGCTGAATCAGCCCCAGCATTTT. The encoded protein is CASRSTGLNQPQHF.